The present T cell receptor (beta chain) was sequenced within a study of blood T cells in healthy people across ages. Study as a whole: With template switching, about one barcoded beta molecule was captured per two T cells.

Together with a sample-barcoded 5' primer, a J-beta primer mix was included in a second PCR lasting about 6 to 12 cycles. TCRdb re-analysed the 5' RACE reads in MiXCR, keeping a single row per CDR3 protein. The repertoire holds approximately 600,000 distinct CDR3 sequences, with 58% as singletons. Germline V gene data show CDR1 as SEHNR and CDR2 as FQNEAQ (reference sequence). Trimming stripped 8 bases from V and 3 bases from J, with 15 bases between. The CDR3 consists of 14 residues. The receptor's source is a man aged 60-69 years in good health. The sample taken for sequencing was blood. This chain uses TRBV7-9 with TRBJ2-3; tentatively, D is TRBD1 (6 bases). DNA for the CDR3: TGTGCCAGCCAGCCACAGGGAGTGACAGATACGCAGTATTTT. Its translation is CASQPQGVTDTQYF.